Below, 11 T cell receptor beta chains from the same sample are listed, as sequenced in a study of T cells of healthy individuals. TCRdb fed the 5' RACE reads into MiXCR, producing one record per CDR3 protein. The sample holds more than 85,000 distinct CDR3 sequences, roughly 15% seen once. All receptors come from a human donor in good health.

This chain connects TRBV11-2 to TRBJ1-5; perhaps TRBD1 as D (6 bases). Trimming took 3 bases from V and 3 from J, leaving 12 bases between them. There are 15 residues in the CDR3. Germline V gene sequence: CDR1 SGHAT, CDR2 FQNNGV. CDR3 amino acids: CASSLGARPNQPQHF. The DNA for the CDR3 is TGTGCCAGCAGCTTGGGGGCCCGCCCCAATCAGCCCCAGCATTTT.

This chain links TRBV5-5 with TRBJ2-3; D is unresolved. Trimming pared 4 bases from V and 0 bases from J, leaving 12 bases between. Germline values: CDR1 SGHKS, CDR2 YYEKEE (reference sequence). The CDR3 runs to 15 residues. The chain's CDR3 is CASSDRLASTDTQYF. DNA of the CDR3: TGTGCCAGCAGCGACCGATTAGCTAGCACAGATACGCAGTATTTT.

This clonotype has just one count. The gene calls are TRBV6-2 or TRBV6-3 and TRBJ2-1, with D possibly matching TRBD1 (6 bases). The ends were cut back, 2 bases at V and 9 bases at J, with 14 bases in the middle. The CDR3 spans 14 residues. Germline CDR1 and CDR2: MNHEY and SVGEGT. The DNA for the CDR3 is TGTGCCAGCAGTTACCAAACCAGGGGCCGTGAGCAGTTCTTC. Protein: CASSYQTRGREQFF.

The chain uses TRBV7-2 and TRBJ1-2, with 9 bases lining up with TRBD1. Germline CDR1 and CDR2: SGHTA and FQGNSA. CDR3 size: 17 residues. V gave up 5 bases and J gave up 7 bases; unmatched junction bases: 17. The CDR3 nucleotides are TGTGCCAGCAGCCCTTCGACCGGGACAGGGATGAGTGGTGGCTACACCTTC. Translation gives CASSPSTGTGMSGGYTF.

The sample holds a few counts of this clonotype. The chain links TRBV18 to TRBJ1-1; D is unresolved. V lost 3 bases to trimming and J lost 0 bases, with 14 bases between them. Germline lookup yields CDR1 KGHSH and CDR2 LQKENI. There are 16 residues in the CDR3. The CDR3 spells CASSPLSSLMNTEAFF. In DNA form, the CDR3 reads TGTGCCAGCTCACCCCTCTCCAGCCTCATGAACACTGAAGCTTTCTTT.

This clonotype came up many times. V and J are TRBV29-1 and TRBJ2-7; D tentatively fits TRBD1 or TRBD2 (5 bases each). Trimming left V 7 bases short and J 3 bases short, with 16 bases between. The germline gives CDR1 SQVTM, CDR2 ANQGSEA. The CDR3 is 13 amino acids. The CDR3 loop reads CSAVWRQGYEQYF. Here the CDR3 DNA reads TGCAGCGCTGTCTGGAGGCAGGGCTACGAGCAGTACTTC.

Only a few counts were recorded for this clonotype. V gene TRBV27 combines with J gene TRBJ2-1, with TRBD1 matching over 7 bases. Germline CDR1 and CDR2: MNHEY and SMNVEV (reference sequence). V gave up 6 bases and J gave up 4 bases; unmatched junction bases: 9. There are 15 residues in the CDR3. The CDR3 sequence is CASRRDRAGYNEQFF. The CDR3, as DNA: TGTGCCAGCAGACGCGACAGGGCCGGATACAATGAGCAGTTCTTC.

V is TRBV5-1 and J is TRBJ2-5; 8 bases are a match to TRBD2. Germline V lookup: CDR1 SGHRS, CDR2 YFSETQ. The ends lost 0 bases at V and 5 bases at J; junction bases unmatched: 3. The CDR3 length is 14 residues. The CDR3 is CASSLVASGETQYF. Here the CDR3 DNA reads TGCGCCAGCAGCTTGGTTGCTAGCGGGGAGACCCAGTACTTC.

This clonotype was seen at least ten times. The chain links TRBV30 to TRBJ1-2; D is undetermined. CDR3 length equals 13 residues. Trimming pared 4 bases from V and 4 bases from J, leaving 13 bases between. Germline V gene data show CDR1 as GTSNPN and CDR2 as SVGIG (reference sequence). The CDR3 DNA follows: TGTGCCTGGAAGAAAAAGGGATCCTATGGCTACACCTTC. It is translated as CAWKKKGSYGYTF.

Many counts were recorded for this clonotype. This chain connects TRBV5-1 to TRBJ2-7; unclear D gene. The ends were cut back, 2 bases at V and 4 bases at J, with 4 bases in the middle. In germline, CDR1 is SGHRS, CDR2 YFSETQ. There are 11 residues in the CDR3. The CDR3 reads CASSFQYEQYF. The CDR3 DNA reads TGCGCCAGCAGCTTCCAATACGAGCAGTACTTC.

This clonotype was seen only a few times. As DNA, the CDR3 is TGTGCCAGCAGCTTCCAGGGCTCTGAAGCTTTCTTT. This codes for CASSFQGSEAFF. The chain is built from TRBV7-9 and TRBJ1-1; a weak D match, TRBD1 (5 bases). Germline V gives CDR1 SEHNR, CDR2 FQNEAQ (reference sequence). This CDR3 is built from 12 residues. V was clipped by 3 bases and J by 6 bases, with 8 bases between them.